These T cell receptor beta chains were read from a single sample in a study of cytotoxic CD8 clonotypes in ibrutinib-treated CLL. Clones were sequenced by immunoSEQ multiplex PCR, and TCRdb holds only the in-frame ones, with some missing. The sample contains roughly 220,000 clones, roughly 79% of which appear only once. The starting material was PBMCs, obtained after 12 months of ibrutinib treatment. These receptors all come from a human donor with chronic lymphocytic leukemia. Both conserved end residues are part of each CDR3. A D gene is named only where the DNA matches it firmly. Clone size, where shown, is once, few, many, or a class for clones that have expanded.

j_gene: TRBJ1-2; v_gene: TRBV18; d_gene: TRBD1; abundance: NA; CDR3aa: CASSPGQGFIGGYTF; CDR3nt: TGTGCCAGCTCACCCGGACAGGGTTTTATAGGTGGCTACACCTTC
j_gene: TRBJ2-7; v_gene: TRBV1; d_gene: NA; abundance: NA; CDR3aa: CTSSPFKRECYEQYF; CDR3nt: TGCACCAGCAGCCCTTTCAAGCGGGAGTGCTACGAGCAGTACTTC
j_gene: TRBJ1-6; v_gene: TRBV27; d_gene: NA; abundance: NA; CDR3aa: CASSLSQGKSPLHF; CDR3nt: TGTGCCAGCAGTTTATCACAGGGAAAATCACCCCTCCACTTT
j_gene: TRBJ2-3; v_gene: TRBV23-1; d_gene: TRBD2; abundance: NA; CDR3aa: CASIFGGRFRHTQYF; CDR3nt: TGCGCCAGCATTTTCGGCGGGAGGTTTCGCCATACGCAGTATTTT
j_gene: TRBJ2-1; v_gene: TRBV4-1; d_gene: NA; abundance: NA; CDR3aa: CASSQGASGYNEQFF; CDR3nt: TGCGCCAGCAGCCAAGGTGCGTCTGGTTACAATGAGCAGTTCTTC
j_gene: TRBJ1-6; v_gene: TRBV4-2; d_gene: TRBD1; abundance: once; CDR3aa: CASSHIPLTGDNSPLHF; CDR3nt: TGTGCCAGCAGCCACATTCCACTGACAGGGGACAATTCACCCCTCCACTTT
j_gene: TRBJ1-4; v_gene: TRBV30; d_gene: TRBD1; abundance: NA; CDR3aa: CAWSVRTGGEKLFF; CDR3nt: TGTGCCTGGAGTGTAAGAACAGGGGGAGAAAAACTGTTTTTT
j_gene: TRBJ2-2; v_gene: TRBV10-3; d_gene: NA; abundance: NA; CDR3aa: CAISEQQGNTGELFF; CDR3nt: TGTGCCATCAGTGAGCAACAGGGGAACACCGGGGAGCTGTTTTTT
j_gene: TRBJ2-7; v_gene: TRBV4-1; d_gene: NA; abundance: many; CDR3aa: CASSQGPWPGEQYF; CDR3nt: TGCGCCAGCAGCCAAGGCCCTTGGCCCGGCGAGCAGTACTTC
j_gene: TRBJ2-7; v_gene: TRBV6-1; d_gene: NA; abundance: NA; CDR3aa: CASSESLQLYEQYF; CDR3nt: TGTGCCAGCAGTGAATCCTTACAGCTTTACGAGCAGTACTTC
j_gene: TRBJ1-3; v_gene: TRBV19; d_gene: NA; abundance: NA; CDR3aa: CASSIKDIPADTIYF; CDR3nt: TGTGCCAGTAGTATAAAGGACATCCCTGCGGACACCATATATTTT